Below are 3 T cell receptor beta chains sequenced from a single sample in a study of graft-versus-host responses after intestinal transplantation. Libraries were prepared by immunoSEQ multiplex PCR; TCRdb keeps only in-frame clonotypes and omits some of them. The sample carries approximately 82,000 clones, around 93% recorded once. These receptors have no identified antigens. Sequences were derived from unstimulated CD8+ T cells sorted from spleen or lymph node cells, sampled before transplant. These receptors originate from a human donor who was the organ donor for an intestinal transplant.

The rearrangement joins TRBV5-1 to TRBJ2-6; D gene unclear. CDR1 SGHRS and CDR2 YFSETQ come from the germline V gene. V shed 1 base and J shed 2 bases, with 7 bases lying between them. This CDR3 has 15 residues. The CDR3 here is CASSLLGPGANVLTF. DNA of the CDR3: TGCGCCAGCAGCTTGTTGGGCCCTGGGGCCAACGTCCTGACTTTC.

The chain recombines TRBV27 with TRBJ1-1, with 8 positions matching TRBD1. The V and J ends lost 6 bases and 11 bases, in that order; junction bases with no gene match: 8. The germline gives CDR1 MNHEY, CDR2 SMNVEV (reference sequence). The CDR3 covers 12 residues. CDR3 in amino acids: CASSSATGAAFF. Written as DNA, the CDR3 is TGTGCCAGCAGCAGCGCGACAGGGGCGGCTTTCTTT.

V is TRBV30 and J is TRBJ2-7; 8 bases agree with TRBD1. The length of the CDR3 is 16 residues. Germline CDR1 is GTSNPN and CDR2 is SVGIG (reference sequence). V gave up 4 bases and J gave up 6 bases; unmatched junction bases: 17. In nucleotides, the CDR3 is TGTGCCTGGACTCCAACCCGGGACAGGCTCCCCGGCGAGCAGTACTTC. Amino acid sequence: CAWTPTRDRLPGEQYF.